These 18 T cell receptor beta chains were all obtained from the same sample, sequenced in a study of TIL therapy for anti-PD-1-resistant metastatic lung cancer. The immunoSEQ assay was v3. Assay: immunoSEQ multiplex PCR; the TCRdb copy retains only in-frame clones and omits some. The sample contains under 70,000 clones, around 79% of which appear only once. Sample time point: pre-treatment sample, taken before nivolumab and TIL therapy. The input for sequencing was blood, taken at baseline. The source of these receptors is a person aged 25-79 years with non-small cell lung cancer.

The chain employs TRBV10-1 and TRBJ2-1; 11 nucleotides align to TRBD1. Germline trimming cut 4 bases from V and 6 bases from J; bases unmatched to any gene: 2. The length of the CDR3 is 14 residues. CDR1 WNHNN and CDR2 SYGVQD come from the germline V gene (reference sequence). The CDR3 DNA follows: TGCGCCAGCAGTGTCGGGACAGGGGGCAATGAGCAGTTCTTC. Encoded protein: CASSVGTGGNEQFF.

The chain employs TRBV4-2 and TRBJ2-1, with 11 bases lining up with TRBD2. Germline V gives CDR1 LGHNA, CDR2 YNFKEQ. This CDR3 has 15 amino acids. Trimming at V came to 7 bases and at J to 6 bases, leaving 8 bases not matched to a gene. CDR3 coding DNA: TGTGCCAGCACCACAGGACTAGCGGGTTTCAATGAGCAGTTCTTC. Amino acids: CASTTGLAGFNEQFF.

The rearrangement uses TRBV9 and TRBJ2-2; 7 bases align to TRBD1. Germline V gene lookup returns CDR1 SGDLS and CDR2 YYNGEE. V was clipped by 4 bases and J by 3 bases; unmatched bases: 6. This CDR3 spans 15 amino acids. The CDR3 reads CASSTPGQYTGELFF. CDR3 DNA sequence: TGTGCCAGCAGCACACCGGGACAGTACACCGGGGAGCTGTTTTTT. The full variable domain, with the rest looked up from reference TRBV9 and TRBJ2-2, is DSGVTQTPKHLITATGQRVTLRCSPRSGDLSVYWYQQSLDQGLQFLIQYYNGEERAKGNILERFSAQQFPDLHSELNLSSLELGDSALYFCASSTPGQYTGELFFGEGSRLTVL.

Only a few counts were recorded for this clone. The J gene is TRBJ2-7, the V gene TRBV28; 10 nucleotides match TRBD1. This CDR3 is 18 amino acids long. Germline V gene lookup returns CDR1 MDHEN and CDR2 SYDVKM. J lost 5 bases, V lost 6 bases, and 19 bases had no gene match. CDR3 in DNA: TGTGCCAGCAGCCTAGCCCCCCACAAGACAGGGGGCCTGAACGAGCAGTACTTC. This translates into CASSLAPHKTGGLNEQYF.

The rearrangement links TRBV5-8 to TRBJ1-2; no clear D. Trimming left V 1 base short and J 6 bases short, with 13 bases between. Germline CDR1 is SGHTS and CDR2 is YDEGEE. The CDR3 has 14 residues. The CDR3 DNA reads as TGTGCCAGCAGCTTGTTTACGGTTAGGAATGGCTACACCTTC. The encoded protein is CASSLFTVRNGYTF.

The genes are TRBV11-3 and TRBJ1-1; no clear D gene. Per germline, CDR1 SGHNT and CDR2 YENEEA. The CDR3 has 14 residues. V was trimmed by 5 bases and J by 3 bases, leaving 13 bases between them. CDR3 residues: CASSPPLKDTEAFF. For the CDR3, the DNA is TGTGCCAGCAGCCCCCCGCTTAAGGACACTGAAGCTTTCTTT. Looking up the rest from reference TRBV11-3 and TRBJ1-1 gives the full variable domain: EAGVVQSPRYKIIEKKQPVAFWCNPISGHNTLYWYLQNLGQGPELLIRYENEEAVDDSQLPKDRFSAERLKGVDSTLKIQPAELGDSAVYLCASSPPLKDTEAFFGQGTRLTVV.

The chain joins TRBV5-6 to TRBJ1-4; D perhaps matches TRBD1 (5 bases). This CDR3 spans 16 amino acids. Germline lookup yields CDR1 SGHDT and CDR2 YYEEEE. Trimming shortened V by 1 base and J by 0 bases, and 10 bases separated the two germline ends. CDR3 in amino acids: CASSLLGTSTNEKLFF. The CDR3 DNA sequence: TGTGCCAGCAGCTTGCTCGGGACTTCAACTAATGAAAAACTGTTTTTT.

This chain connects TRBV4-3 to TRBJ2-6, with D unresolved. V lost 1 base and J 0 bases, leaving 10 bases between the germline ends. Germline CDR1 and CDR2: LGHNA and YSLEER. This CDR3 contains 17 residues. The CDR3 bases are TGCGCCAGCAGCCAAGCGCCAGCGACCTCTGGGGCCAACGTCCTGACTTTC. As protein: CASSQAPATSGANVLTF.

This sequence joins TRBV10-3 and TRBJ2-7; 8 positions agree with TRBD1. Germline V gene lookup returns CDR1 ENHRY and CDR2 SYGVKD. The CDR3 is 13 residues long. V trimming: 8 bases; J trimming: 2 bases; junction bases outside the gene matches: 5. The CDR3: CAIQTGETYEQYF. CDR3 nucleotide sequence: TGTGCCATCCAGACAGGGGAGACCTACGAGCAGTACTTC.

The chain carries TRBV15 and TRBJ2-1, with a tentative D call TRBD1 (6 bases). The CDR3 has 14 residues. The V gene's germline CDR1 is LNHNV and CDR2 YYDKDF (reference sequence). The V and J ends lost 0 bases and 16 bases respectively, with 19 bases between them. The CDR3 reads CATSRDLAQGFLFF. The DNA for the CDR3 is TGTGCCACCAGCAGAGATTTAGCCCAGGGGTTTCTTTTCTTC.

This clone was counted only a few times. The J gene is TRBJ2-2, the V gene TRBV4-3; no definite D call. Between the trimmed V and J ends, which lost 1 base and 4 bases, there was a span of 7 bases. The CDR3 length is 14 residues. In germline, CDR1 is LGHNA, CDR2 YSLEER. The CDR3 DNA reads TGCGCCAGCAGCCAAGGTCCCTTCACCGGGGAGCTGTTTTTT. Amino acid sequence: CASSQGPFTGELFF.

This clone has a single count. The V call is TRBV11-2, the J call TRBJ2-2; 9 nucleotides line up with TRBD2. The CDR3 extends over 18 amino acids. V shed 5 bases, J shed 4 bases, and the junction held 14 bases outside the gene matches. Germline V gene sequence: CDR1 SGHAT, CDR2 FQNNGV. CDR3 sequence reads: CASSNMWVAGALTGELFF. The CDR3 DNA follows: TGTGCCAGCAGCAATATGTGGGTAGCGGGAGCGCTCACCGGGGAGCTGTTTTTT.

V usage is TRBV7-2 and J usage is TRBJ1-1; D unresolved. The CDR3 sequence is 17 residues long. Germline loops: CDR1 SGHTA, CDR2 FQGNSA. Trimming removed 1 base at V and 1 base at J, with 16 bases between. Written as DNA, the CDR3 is TGTGCCAGCAGCTTAGTGCAGTCCGAGGCAGAGAACACTGAAGCTTTCTTT. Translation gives CASSLVQSEAENTEAFF.

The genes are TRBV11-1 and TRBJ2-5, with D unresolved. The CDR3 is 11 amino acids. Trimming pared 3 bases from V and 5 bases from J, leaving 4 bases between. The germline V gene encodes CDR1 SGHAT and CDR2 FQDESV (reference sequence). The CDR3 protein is CASSFGETQYF. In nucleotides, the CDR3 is TGTGCCAGCAGCTTCGGTGAGACCCAGTACTTC. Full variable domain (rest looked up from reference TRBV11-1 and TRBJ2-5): EAEVAQSPRYKITEKSQAVAFWCDPISGHATLYWYRQILGQGPELLVQFQDESVVDDSQLPKDRFSAERLKGVDSTLKIQPAELGDSAMYLCASSFGETQYFGPGTRLLVL.

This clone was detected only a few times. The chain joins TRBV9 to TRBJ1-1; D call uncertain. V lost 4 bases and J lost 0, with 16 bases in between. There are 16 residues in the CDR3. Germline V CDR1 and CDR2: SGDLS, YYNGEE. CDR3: CASSPRSLWLNTEAFF. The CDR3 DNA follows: TGTGCCAGCAGCCCTCGATCACTATGGTTGAACACTGAAGCTTTCTTT.

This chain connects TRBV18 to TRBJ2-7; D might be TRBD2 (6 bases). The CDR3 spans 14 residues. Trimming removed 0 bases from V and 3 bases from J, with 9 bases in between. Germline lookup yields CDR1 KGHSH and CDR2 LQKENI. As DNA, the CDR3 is TGTGCCAGCTCACCACCGGCCGGGGGCTACGAGCAGTACTTC. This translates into CASSPPAGGYEQYF.

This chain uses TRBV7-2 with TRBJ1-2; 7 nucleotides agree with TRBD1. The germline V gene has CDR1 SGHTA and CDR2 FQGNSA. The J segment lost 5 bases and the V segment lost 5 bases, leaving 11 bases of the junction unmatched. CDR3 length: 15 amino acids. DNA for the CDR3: TGTGCCAGCAGCACCGGTGGACAGGAGATATATGGCTACACCTTC. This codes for CASSTGGQEIYGYTF.

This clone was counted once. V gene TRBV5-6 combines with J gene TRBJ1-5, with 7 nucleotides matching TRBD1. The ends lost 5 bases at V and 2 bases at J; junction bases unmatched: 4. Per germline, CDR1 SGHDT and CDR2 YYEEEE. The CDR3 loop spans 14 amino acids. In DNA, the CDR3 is TGTGCCAGCAGTCGAACAGGGGGCAATCAGCCCCAGCATTTT. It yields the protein CASSRTGGNQPQHF.